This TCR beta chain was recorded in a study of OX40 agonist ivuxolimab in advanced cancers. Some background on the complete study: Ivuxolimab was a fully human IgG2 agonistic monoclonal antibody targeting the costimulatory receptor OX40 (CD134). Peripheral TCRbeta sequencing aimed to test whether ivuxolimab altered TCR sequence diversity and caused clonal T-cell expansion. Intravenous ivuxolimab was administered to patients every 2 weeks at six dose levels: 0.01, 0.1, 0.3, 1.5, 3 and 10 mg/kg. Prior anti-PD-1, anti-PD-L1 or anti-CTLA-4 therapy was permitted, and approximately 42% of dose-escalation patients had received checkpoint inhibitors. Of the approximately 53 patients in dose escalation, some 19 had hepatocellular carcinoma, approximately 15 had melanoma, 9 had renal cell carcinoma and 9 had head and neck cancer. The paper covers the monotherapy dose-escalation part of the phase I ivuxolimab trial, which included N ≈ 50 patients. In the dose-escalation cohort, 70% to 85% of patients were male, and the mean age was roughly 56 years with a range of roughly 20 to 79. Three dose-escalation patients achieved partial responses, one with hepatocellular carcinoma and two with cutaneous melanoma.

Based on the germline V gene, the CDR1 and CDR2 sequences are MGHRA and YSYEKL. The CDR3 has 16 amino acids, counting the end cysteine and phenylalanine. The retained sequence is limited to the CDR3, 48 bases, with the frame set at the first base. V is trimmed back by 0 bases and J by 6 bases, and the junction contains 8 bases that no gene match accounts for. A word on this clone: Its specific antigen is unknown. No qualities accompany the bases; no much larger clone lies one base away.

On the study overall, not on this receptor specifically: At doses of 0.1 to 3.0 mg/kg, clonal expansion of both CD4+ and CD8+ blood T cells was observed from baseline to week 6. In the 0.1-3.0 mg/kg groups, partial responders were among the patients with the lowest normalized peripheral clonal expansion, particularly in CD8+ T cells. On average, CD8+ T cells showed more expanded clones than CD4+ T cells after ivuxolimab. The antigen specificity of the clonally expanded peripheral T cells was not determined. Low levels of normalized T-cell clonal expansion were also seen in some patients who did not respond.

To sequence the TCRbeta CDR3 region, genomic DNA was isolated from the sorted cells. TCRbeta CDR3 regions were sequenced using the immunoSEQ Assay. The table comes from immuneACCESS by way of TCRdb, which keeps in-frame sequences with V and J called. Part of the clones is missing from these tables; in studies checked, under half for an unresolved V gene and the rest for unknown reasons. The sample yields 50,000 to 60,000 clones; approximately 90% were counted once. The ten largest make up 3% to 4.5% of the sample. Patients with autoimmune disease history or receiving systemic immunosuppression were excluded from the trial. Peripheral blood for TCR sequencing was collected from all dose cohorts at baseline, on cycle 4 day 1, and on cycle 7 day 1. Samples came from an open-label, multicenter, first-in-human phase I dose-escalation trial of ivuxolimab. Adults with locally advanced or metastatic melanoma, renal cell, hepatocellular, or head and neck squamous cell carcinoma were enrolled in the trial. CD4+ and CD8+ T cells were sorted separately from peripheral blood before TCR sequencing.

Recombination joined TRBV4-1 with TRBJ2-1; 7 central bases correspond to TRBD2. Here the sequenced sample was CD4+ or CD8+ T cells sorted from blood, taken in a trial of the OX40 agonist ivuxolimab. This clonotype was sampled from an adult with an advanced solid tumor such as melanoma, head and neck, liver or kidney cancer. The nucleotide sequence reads TGCGCCAGCAGCCAAGAGATTGAAGCGGGAACCAATGAGCAGTTCTTC. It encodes CASSQEIEAGTNEQFF.